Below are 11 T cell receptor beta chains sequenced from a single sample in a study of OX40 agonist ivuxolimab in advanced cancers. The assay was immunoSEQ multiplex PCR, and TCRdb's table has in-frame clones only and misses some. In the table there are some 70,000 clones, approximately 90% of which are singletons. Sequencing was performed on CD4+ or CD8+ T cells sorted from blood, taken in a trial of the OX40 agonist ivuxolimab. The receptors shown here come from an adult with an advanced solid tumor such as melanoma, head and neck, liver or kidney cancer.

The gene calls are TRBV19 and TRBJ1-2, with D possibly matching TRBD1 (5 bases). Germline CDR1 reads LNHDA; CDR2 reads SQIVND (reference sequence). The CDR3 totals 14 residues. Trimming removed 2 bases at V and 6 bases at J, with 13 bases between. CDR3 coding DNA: TGTGCCAGTAGTATAAAAGTCAGGGCGGATGGCTACACCTTC. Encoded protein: CASSIKVRADGYTF.

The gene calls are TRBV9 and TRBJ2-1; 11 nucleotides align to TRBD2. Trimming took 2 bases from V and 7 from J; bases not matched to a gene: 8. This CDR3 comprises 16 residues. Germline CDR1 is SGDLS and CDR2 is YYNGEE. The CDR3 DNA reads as TGTGCCAGCAGCGTTCCGGGACTAGCGGCGGGAAATGAGCAGTTCTTC. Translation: CASSVPGLAAGNEQFF.

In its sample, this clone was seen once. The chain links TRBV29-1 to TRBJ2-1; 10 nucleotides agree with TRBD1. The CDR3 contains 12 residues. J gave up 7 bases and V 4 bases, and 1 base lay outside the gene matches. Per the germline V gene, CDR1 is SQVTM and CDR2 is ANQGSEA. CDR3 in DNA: TGCAGCGTTGGGACAGGGGGAAATGAGCAGTTCTTC. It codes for CSVGTGGNEQFF.

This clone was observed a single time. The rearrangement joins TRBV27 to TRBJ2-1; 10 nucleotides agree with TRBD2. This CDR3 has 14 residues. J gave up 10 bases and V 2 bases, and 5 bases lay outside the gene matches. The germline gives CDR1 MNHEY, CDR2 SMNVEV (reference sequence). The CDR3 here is CASSLGLAGDEQFF. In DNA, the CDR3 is TGTGCCAGCAGTTTAGGGCTAGCGGGAGACGAGCAGTTCTTC.

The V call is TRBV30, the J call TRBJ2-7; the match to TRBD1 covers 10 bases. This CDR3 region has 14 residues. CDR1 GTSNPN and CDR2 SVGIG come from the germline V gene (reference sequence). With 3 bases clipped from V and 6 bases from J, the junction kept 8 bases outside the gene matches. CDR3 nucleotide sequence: TGTGCCTGGAGCACGGGACAGGGGCAACCCGAGCAGTACTTC. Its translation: CAWSTGQGQPEQYF.

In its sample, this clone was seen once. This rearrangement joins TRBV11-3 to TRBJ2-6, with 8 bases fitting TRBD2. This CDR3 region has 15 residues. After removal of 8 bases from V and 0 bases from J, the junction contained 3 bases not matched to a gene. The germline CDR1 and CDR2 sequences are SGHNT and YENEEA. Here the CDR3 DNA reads TGTGCCAGCGGCGGGGGGAGCTCTGGGGCCAACGTCCTGACTTTC. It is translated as CASGGGSSGANVLTF.

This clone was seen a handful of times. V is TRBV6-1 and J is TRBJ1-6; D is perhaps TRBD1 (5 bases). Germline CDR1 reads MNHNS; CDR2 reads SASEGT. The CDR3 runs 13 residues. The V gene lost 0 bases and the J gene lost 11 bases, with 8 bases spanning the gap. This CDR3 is CASSEARGTPLHF. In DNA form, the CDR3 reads TGTGCCAGCAGTGAAGCGCGGGGGACACCCCTCCACTTT.

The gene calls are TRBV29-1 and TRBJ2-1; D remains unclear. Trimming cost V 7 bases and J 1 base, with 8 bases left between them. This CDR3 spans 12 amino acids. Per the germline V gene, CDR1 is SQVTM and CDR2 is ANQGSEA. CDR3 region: CSAILSYNEQFF. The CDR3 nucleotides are TGCAGCGCCATTTTGTCCTACAATGAGCAGTTCTTC.

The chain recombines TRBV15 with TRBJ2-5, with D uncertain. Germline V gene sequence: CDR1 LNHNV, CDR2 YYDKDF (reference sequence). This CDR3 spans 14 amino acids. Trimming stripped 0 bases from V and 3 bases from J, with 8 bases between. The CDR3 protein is CATSRDRAKETQYF. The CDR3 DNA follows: TGTGCCACCAGCAGAGATCGGGCAAAAGAGACCCAGTACTTC.

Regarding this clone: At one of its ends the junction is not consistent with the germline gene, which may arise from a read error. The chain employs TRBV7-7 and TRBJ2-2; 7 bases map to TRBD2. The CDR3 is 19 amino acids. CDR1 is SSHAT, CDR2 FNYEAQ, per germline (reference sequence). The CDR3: CASSSVAVGRTANTGELFF. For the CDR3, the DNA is TGTGCTAGCAGCTCAGTGGCGGTCGGGAGGACCGCGAACACCGGGGAGCTGTTTTTT.

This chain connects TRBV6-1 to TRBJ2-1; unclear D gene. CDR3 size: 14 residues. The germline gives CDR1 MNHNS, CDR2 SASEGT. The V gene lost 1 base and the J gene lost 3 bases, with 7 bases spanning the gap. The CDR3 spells CASSEVGGYNEQFF. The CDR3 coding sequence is TGTGCCAGCAGTGAAGTTGGTGGCTACAATGAGCAGTTCTTC.